The T cell receptor (beta chain) described here comes from a study of T cell repertoires in cytomegalovirus infection. TCRdb re-derived calls from the reads in MiXCR, one entry per CDR3 protein. The repertoire holds fewer than 350,000 distinct CDR3 sequences, with roughly 17% as singletons. Germline CDR1 MDHEN, CDR2 SYDVKM. V lost 6 bases to trimming and J lost 4 bases, with 15 bases between them. The CDR3 sequence is 15 residues long. The sample consisted of PBMCs. The gene calls are TRBV28 and TRBJ2-2; D may be TRBD2 (5 bases). The TCR comes from a human donor in good health (CMV status not recorded). Some clones in this sample may be carry-over from other donors' samples. The DNA for the CDR3 is TGTGCCAGCAGCTCACCCGGGGATTCCACCGGGGAGCTGTTTTTT. It yields the protein CASSSPGDSTGELFF.